A selection of T cell receptor beta chains follows, all from one sample in a study of Graves' ophthalmopathy and Graves' hyperthyroidism. TCRdb re-called the multiplex PCR reads with MiXCR, one entry per CDR3 protein. Here the sample spans 170,000 or so distinct CDR3 sequences, 30% to 45% being singletons. Sequencing was performed on peripheral blood. Receptors were obtained from a woman in her thirties or forties with Graves' ophthalmopathy. Each CDR3 is given with its conserved first and last residue. Each record gives: J gene, V gene, CDR3 length, CDR3 protein.

j_gene: TRBJ2-5
v_gene: TRBV6-5
len: 16
CDR3aa: CASSYGQAGGQETQYF

j_gene: TRBJ1-5
v_gene: TRBV12-3/TRBV12-4
len: 12
CDR3aa: CASTLFDQPQHF

j_gene: TRBJ2-7
v_gene: TRBV27
len: 12
CDR3aa: CASSFLGREQYF

j_gene: TRBJ2-7
v_gene: TRBV27
len: 15
CDR3aa: CASSLRGILSYEQYF

j_gene: TRBJ1-1
v_gene: TRBV6-5
len: 15
CDR3aa: CASSYDETGNTEAFF

j_gene: TRBJ1-3
v_gene: TRBV11-2
len: 14
CDR3aa: CASSLGPLGNTIYF

j_gene: TRBJ1-1
v_gene: TRBV6-5
len: 13
CDR3aa: CASTRPRGTEAFF

j_gene: TRBJ1-1
v_gene: TRBV6-1
len: 13
CDR3aa: CASKTRGQNEAFF

j_gene: TRBJ2-7
v_gene: TRBV7-8
len: 15
CDR3aa: CASSLGEGTSYEQYF

j_gene: TRBJ2-7
v_gene: TRBV5-1
len: 14
CDR3aa: CASSLGGFGNEQYF

j_gene: TRBJ1-1
v_gene: TRBV12-3/TRBV12-4
len: 14
CDR3aa: CANGNPGYDTEAFF

j_gene: TRBJ1-5
v_gene: TRBV27
len: 14
CDR3aa: CASSALWGNQPQHF

j_gene: TRBJ1-3
v_gene: TRBV19
len: 15
CDR3aa: CASSIRDGSGNTIYF

j_gene: TRBJ1-1
v_gene: TRBV5-1
len: 14
CDR3aa: CASSLTGEWTEAFF

j_gene: TRBJ1-5
v_gene: TRBV7-2
len: 13
CDR3aa: CASSLFVGQPQHF

j_gene: TRBJ1-6
v_gene: TRBV6-5
len: 17
CDR3aa: CASSYSFRGGVNSPLHF

j_gene: TRBJ2-2
v_gene: TRBV11-2
len: 15
CDR3aa: CASSLGPRTTGELFF

j_gene: TRBJ1-1
v_gene: TRBV30
len: 13
CDR3aa: CAWKVAMNTEAFF

j_gene: TRBJ1-6
v_gene: TRBV11-2
len: 14
CDR3aa: CASSLPTVFGSLHF

j_gene: TRBJ2-5
v_gene: TRBV7-2
len: 15
CDR3aa: CAGSPLTGGAETQYF

j_gene: TRBJ2-5
v_gene: TRBV15
len: 21
CDR3aa: CATSRGLSTSPKFGPQETQYF

j_gene: TRBJ2-5
v_gene: TRBV7-9
len: 12
CDR3aa: CASRGAQETQYF

j_gene: TRBJ2-3
v_gene: TRBV30
len: 13
CDR3aa: CAWTPQGVLAQYF

j_gene: TRBJ2-7
v_gene: TRBV7-3
len: 12
CDR3aa: CASSPNGYEQYF

j_gene: TRBJ1-1
v_gene: TRBV28
len: 15
CDR3aa: CASSTPLTGTAEAFF

j_gene: TRBJ2-5
v_gene: TRBV6-2/TRBV6-3
len: 14
CDR3aa: CASSYSGTKETQYF

j_gene: TRBJ1-1
v_gene: TRBV7-3
len: 15
CDR3aa: CASSQSTGGGTEAFF

j_gene: TRBJ1-6
v_gene: TRBV5-1
len: 15
CDR3aa: CASSLGDTNNSPLHF

j_gene: TRBJ2-7
v_gene: TRBV28
len: 14
CDR3aa: CASSFPPLVSEQYF

j_gene: TRBJ2-5
v_gene: TRBV12-3/TRBV12-4
len: 14
CDR3aa: CASSSPGARETQYF

j_gene: TRBJ1-1
v_gene: TRBV20-1
len: 14
CDR3aa: CSARDRRGSTEAFF

j_gene: TRBJ2-5
v_gene: TRBV28
len: 17
CDR3aa: CASSLPVDLSGRETQYF

j_gene: TRBJ1-1
v_gene: TRBV29-1
len: 11
CDR3aa: CSVGRGAEAFF

j_gene: TRBJ1-2
v_gene: TRBV6-1
len: 15
CDR3aa: CASSEGTGPNYGYTF

j_gene: TRBJ1-6
v_gene: TRBV12-3/TRBV12-4
len: 15
CDR3aa: CASSLYSEWNSPLHF

j_gene: TRBJ1-5
v_gene: TRBV19
len: 16
CDR3aa: CASSPKTENSNQPQHF

j_gene: TRBJ2-7
v_gene: TRBV28
len: 13
CDR3aa: CASNGSGRYEQYF

j_gene: TRBJ2-7
v_gene: TRBV6-2/TRBV6-3
len: 14
CDR3aa: CASSYPGATYEQYF

j_gene: TRBJ1-1
v_gene: TRBV3-1
len: 16
CDR3aa: CASSQSYARVNTEAFF

j_gene: TRBJ2-2
v_gene: TRBV12-3/TRBV12-4
len: 14
CDR3aa: CASRATGNSGELFF

j_gene: TRBJ1-3
v_gene: TRBV10-3
len: 15
CDR3aa: CATAGPGQGGNTIYF

j_gene: TRBJ1-6
v_gene: TRBV12-3/TRBV12-4
len: 20
CDR3aa: CASSLGRQGFRSAYNSPLHF